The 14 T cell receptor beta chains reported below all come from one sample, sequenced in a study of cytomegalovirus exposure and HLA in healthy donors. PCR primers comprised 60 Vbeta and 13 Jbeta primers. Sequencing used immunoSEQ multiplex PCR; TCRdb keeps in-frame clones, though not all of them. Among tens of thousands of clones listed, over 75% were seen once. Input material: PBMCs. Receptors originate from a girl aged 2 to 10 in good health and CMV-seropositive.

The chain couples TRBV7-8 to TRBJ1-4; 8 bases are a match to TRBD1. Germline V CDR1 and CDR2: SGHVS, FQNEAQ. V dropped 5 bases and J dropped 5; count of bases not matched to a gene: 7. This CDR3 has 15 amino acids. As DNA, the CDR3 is TGTGCCAGCAGCCCACAGGGGGTCGTAAATGAAAAACTGTTTTTT. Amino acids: CASSPQGVVNEKLFF.

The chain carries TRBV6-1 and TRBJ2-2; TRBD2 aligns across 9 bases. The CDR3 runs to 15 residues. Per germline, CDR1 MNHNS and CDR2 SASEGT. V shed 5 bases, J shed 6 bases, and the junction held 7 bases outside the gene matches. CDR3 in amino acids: CASSRLADGAGELFF. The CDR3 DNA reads TGTGCCAGCAGTAGACTAGCGGACGGAGCCGGGGAGCTGTTTTTT.

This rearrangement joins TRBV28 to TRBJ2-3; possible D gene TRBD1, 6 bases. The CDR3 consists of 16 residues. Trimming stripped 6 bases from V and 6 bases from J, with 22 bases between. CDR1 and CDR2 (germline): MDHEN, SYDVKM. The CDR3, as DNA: TGTGCCAGCAGCACCCGGACAGCTCTACTGACGGATACGCAGTATTTT. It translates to CASSTRTALLTDTQYF. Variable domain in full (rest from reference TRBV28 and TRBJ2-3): DVKVTQSSRYLVKRTGEKVFLECVQDMDHENMFWYRQDPGLGLRLIYFSYDVKMKEKGDIPEGYSVSREKKERFSLILESASTNQTSMYLCASSTRTALLTDTQYFGPGTRLTVL.

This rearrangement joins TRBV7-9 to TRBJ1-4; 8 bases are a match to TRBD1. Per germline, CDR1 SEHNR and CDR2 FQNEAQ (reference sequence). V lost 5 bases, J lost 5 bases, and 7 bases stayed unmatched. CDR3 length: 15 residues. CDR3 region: CASSLPGQANEKLFF. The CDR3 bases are TGTGCCAGCAGCCTACCGGGACAGGCCAATGAAAAACTGTTTTTT.

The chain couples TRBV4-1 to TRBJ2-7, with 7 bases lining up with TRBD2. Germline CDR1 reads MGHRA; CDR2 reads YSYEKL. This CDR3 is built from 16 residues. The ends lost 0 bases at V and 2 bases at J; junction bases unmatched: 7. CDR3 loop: CASSQESGGGAYEQYF. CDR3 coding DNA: TGCGCCAGCAGCCAAGAATCCGGCGGGGGTGCCTACGAGCAGTACTTC.

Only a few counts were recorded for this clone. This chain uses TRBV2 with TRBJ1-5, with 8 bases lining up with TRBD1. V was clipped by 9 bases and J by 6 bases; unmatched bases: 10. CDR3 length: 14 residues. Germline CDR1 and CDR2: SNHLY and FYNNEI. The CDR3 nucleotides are TGTGCCAGTAGAGGACAGGGCGTTGGTCAGCCCCAGCATTTT. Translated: CASRGQGVGQPQHF.

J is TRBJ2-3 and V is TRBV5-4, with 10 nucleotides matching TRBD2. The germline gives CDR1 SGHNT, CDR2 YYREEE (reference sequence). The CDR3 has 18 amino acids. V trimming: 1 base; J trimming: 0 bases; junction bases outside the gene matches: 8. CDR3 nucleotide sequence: TGTGCCAGCAGCTTGTCTAGCGGGAGTCCGGGAAGCACAGATACGCAGTATTTT. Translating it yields CASSLSSGSPGSTDTQYF.

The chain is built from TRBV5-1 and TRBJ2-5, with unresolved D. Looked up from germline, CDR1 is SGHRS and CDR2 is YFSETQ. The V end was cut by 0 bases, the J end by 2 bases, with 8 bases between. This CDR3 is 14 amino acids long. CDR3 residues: CASSLAFTQETQYF. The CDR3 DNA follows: TGCGCCAGCAGCTTGGCTTTCACTCAAGAGACCCAGTACTTC.

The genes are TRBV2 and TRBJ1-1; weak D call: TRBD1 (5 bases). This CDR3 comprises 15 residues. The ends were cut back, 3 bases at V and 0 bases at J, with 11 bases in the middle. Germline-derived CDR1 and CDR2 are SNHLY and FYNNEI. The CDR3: CASSDWGGLNTEAFF. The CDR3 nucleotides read TGTGCCAGCAGTGACTGGGGGGGGTTGAACACTGAAGCTTTCTTT.

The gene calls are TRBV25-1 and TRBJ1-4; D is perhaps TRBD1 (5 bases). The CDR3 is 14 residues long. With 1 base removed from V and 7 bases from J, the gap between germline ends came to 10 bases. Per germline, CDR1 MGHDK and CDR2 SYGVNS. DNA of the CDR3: TGTGCCAGCAGTGAATCAGGGTTGGGTGAAAAACTGTTTTTT. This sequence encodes CASSESGLGEKLFF.

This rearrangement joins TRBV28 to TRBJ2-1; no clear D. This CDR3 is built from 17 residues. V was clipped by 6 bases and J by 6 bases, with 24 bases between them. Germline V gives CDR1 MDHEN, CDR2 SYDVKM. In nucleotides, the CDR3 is TGTGCCAGCAGCCAAACCCCCCCGGGTGGTTTGGGCAATGAGCAGTTCTTC. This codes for CASSQTPPGGLGNEQFF.

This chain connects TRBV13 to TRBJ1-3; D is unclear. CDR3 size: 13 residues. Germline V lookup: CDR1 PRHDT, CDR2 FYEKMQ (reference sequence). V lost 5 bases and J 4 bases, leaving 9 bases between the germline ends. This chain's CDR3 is CASSGGAGNTIYF. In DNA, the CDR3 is TGTGCCAGCAGCGGAGGAGCGGGAAACACCATATATTTT. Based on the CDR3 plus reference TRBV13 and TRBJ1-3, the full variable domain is AAGVIQSPRHLIKEKRETATLKCYPIPRHDTVYWYQQGPGQDPQFLISFYEKMQSDKGSIPDRFSAQQFSDYHSELNMSSLELGDSALYFCASSGGAGNTIYFGEGSWLTVV.

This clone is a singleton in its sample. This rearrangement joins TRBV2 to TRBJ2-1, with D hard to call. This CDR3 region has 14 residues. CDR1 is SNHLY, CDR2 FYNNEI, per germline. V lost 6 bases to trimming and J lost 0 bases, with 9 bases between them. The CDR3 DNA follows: TGTGCCAGCAGCTCCCGCAGCTCCTACAATGAGCAGTTCTTC. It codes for CASSSRSSYNEQFF. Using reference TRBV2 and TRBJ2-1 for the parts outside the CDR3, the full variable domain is EPEVTQTPSHQVTQMGQEVILRCVPISNHLYFYWYRQILGQKVEFLVSFYNNEISEKSEIFDDQFSVERPDGSNFTLKIRSTKLEDSAMYFCASSSRSSYNEQFFGPGTRLTVL.

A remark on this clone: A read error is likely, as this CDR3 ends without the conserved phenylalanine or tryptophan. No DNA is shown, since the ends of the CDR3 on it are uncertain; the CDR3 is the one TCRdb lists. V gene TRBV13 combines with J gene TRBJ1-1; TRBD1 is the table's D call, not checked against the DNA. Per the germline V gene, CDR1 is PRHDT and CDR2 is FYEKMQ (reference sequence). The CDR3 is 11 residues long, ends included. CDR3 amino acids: CASSLDKGQGV.